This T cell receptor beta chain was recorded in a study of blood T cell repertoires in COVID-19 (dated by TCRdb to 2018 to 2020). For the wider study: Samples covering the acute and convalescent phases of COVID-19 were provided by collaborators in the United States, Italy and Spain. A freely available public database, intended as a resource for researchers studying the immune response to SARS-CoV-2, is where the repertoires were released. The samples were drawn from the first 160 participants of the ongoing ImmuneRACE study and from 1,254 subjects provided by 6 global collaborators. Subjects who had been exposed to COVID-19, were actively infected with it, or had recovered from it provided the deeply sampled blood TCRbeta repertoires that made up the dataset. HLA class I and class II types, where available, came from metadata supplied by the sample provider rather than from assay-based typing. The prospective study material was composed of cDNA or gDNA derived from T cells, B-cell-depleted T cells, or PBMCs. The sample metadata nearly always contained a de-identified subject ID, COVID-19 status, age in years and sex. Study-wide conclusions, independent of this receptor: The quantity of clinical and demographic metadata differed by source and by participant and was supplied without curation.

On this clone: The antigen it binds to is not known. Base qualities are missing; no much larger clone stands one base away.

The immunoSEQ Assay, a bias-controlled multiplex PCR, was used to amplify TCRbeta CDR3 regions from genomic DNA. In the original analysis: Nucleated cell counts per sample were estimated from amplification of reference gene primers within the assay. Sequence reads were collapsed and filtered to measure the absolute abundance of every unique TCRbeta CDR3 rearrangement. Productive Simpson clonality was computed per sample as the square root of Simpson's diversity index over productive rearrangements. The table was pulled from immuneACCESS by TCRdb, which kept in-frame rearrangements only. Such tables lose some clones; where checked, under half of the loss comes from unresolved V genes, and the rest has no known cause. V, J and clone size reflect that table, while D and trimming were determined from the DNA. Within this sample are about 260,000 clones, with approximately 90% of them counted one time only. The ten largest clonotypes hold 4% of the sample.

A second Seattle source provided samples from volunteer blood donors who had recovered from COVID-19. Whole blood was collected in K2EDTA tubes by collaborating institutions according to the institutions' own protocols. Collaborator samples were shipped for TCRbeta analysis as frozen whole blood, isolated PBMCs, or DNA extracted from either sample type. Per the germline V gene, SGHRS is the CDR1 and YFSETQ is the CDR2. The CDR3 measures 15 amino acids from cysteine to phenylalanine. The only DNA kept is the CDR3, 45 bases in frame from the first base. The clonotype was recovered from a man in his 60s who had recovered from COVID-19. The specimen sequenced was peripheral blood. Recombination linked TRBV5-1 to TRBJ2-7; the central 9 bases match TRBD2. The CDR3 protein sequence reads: CPRRARGGEIYEQYF. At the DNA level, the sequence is TGCCCCCGCAGGGCGCGGGGGGGAGAAATCTACGAGCAGTACTTC.